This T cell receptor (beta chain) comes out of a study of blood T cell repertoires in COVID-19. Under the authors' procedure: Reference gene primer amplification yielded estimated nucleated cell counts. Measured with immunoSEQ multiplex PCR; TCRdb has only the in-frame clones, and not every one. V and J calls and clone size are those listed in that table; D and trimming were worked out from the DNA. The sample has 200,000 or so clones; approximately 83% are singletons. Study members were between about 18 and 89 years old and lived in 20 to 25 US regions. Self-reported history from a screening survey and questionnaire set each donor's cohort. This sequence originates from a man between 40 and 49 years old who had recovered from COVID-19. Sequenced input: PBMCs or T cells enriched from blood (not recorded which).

The CDR3 protein is CASSSEQGTEAFF. The CDR3 DNA follows: TGCGCCAGCAGCTCAGAACAGGGCACTGAAGCTTTCTTT. V is TRBV5-1 and J is TRBJ1-1; possible D gene TRBD1, 6 bases. The CDR3 has 13 residues. With 3 bases removed from V and 4 bases from J, the gap between germline ends came to 10 bases. Germline loops: CDR1 SGHRS, CDR2 YFSETQ. The complete variable domain, with remaining parts taken from reference TRBV5-1 and TRBJ1-1, reads KAGVTQTPRYLIKTRGQQVTLSCSPISGHRSVSWYQQTPGQGLQFLFEYFSETQRNKGNFPGRFSGRQFSNSRSEMNVSTLELGDSALYLCASSSEQGTEAFFGQGTRLTVV.